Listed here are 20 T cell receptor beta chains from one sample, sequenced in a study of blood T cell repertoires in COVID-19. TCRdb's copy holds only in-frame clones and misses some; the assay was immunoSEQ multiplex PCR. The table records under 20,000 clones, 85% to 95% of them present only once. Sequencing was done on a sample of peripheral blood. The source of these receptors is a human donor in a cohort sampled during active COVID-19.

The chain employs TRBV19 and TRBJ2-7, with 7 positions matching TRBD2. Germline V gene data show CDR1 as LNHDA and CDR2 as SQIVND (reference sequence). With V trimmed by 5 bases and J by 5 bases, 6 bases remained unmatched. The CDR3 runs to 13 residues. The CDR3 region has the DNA TGTGCCAGTAGTTGGACTAGTAGACACGAGCAGTACTTC. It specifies CASSWTSRHEQYF.

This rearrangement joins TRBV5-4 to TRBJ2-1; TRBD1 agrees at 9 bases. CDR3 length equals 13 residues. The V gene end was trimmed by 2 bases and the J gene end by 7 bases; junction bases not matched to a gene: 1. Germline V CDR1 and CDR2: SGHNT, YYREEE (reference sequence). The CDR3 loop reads CASSFDRGNEQFF. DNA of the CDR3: TGTGCCAGCAGCTTTGACAGGGGGAATGAGCAGTTCTTC.

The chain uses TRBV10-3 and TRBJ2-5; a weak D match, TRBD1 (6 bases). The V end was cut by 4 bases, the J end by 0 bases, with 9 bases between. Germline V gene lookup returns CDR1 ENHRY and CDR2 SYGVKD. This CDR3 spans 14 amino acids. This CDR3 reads CAISVGQDQETQYF. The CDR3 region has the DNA TGTGCCATCAGTGTGGGACAAGACCAAGAGACCCAGTACTTC.

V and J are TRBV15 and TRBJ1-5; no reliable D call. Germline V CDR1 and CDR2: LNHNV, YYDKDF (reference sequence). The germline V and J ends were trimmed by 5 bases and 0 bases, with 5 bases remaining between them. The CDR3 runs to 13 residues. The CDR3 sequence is CATSSTSNQPQHF. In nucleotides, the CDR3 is TGTGCCACCAGCTCTACTAGCAATCAGCCCCAGCATTTT. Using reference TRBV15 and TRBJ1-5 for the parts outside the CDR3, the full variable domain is DAMVIQNPRYQVTQFGKPVTLSCSQTLNHNVMYWYQQKSSQAPKLLFHYYDKDFNNEADTPDNFQSRRPNTSFCFLDIRSPGLGDTAMYLCATSSTSNQPQHFGDGTRLSIL.

The DNA of the CDR3 is TGTGCCAGCACCACCCCACTAAGGGACAAAGGGGTCCATAATGAGCAGTTCTTC. Its protein product is CASTTPLRDKGVHNEQFF. This rearrangement joins TRBV7-3 to TRBJ2-1; D perhaps matches TRBD1 (6 bases). The V gene's germline CDR1 is SGHTA and CDR2 FQGTGA. V was cut by 7 bases and J by 7 bases, with 29 bases left in between. This CDR3 is built from 18 residues.

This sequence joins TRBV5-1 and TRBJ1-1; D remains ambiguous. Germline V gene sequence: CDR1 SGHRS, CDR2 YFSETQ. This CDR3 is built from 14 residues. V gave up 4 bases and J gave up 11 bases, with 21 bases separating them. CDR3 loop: CASSLGLTTGSAFF. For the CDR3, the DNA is TGCGCCAGCAGCCTAGGACTGACGACGGGCTCGGCTTTCTTT.

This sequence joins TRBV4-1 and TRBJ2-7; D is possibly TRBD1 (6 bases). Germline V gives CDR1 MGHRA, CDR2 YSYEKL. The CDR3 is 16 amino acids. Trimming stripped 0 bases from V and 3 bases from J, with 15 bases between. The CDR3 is CASSQESGQLFYEQYF. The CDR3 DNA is TGCGCCAGCAGCCAAGAATCAGGACAGCTTTTCTACGAGCAGTACTTC.

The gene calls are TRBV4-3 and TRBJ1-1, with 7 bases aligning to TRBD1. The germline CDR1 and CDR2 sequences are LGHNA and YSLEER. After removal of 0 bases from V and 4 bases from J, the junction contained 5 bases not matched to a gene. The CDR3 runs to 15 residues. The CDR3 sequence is CASSQDTGEVTEAFF. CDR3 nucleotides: TGCGCCAGCAGCCAAGATACAGGGGAGGTCACTGAAGCTTTCTTT.

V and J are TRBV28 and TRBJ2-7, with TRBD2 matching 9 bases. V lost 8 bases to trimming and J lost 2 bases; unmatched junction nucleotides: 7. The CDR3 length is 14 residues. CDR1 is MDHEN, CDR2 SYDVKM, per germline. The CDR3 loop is CASLESGRPYEQYF. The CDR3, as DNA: TGTGCCAGCCTCGAGAGCGGGAGGCCCTACGAGCAGTACTTC. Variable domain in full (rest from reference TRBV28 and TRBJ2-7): DVKVTQSSRYLVKRTGEKVFLECVQDMDHENMFWYRQDPGLGLRLIYFSYDVKMKEKGDIPEGYSVSREKKERFSLILESASTNQTSMYLCASLESGRPYEQYFGPGTRLTVT.

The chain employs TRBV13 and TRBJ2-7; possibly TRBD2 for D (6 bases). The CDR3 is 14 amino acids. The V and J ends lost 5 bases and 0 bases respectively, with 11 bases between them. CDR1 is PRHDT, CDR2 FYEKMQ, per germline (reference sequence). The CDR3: CASSPGAGSYEQYF. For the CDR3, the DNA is TGTGCCAGCAGCCCGGGAGCGGGCTCCTACGAGCAGTACTTC.

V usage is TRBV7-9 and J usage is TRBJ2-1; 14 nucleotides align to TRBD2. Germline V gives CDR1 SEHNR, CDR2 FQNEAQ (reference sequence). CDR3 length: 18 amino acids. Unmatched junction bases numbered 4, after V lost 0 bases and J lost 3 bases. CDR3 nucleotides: TGTGCCAGCAGCTTAGCCCCGGGACTAGCGGGAGACTACAATGAGCAGTTCTTC. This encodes CASSLAPGLAGDYNEQFF.

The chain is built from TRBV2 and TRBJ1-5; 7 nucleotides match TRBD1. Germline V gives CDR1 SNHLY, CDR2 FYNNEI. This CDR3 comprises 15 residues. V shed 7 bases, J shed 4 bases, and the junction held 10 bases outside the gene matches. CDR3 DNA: TGTGCCAGCACAGGACAGGACCAGTCAAATCAGCCCCAGCATTTT. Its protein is CASTGQDQSNQPQHF.

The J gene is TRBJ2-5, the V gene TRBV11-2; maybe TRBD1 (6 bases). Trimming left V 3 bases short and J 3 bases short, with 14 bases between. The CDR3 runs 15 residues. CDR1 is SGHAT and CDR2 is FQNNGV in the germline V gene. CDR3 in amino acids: CASSFGVRQEETQYF. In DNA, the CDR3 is TGTGCCAGCAGCTTCGGGGTCAGACAGGAAGAGACCCAGTACTTC. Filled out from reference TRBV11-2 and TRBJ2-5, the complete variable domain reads EAGVAQSPRYKIIEKRQSVAFWCNPISGHATLYWYQQILGQGPKLLIQFQNNGVVDDSQLPKDRFSAERLKGVDSTLKIQPAKLEDSAVYLCASSFGVRQEETQYFGPGTRLLVL.

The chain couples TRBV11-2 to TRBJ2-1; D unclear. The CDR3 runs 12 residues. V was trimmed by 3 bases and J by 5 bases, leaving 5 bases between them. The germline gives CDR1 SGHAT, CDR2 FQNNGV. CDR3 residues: CASSFSNNEQFF. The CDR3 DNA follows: TGTGCCAGCAGCTTTTCAAACAATGAGCAGTTCTTC.

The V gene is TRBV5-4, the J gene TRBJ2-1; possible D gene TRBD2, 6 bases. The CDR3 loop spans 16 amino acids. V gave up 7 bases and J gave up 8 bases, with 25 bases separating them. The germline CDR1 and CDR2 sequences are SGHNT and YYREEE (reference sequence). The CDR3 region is CASGPPVVGGVDEQFF. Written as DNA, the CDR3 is TGTGCCAGCGGCCCCCCCGTGGTTGGAGGGGTGGATGAGCAGTTCTTC.

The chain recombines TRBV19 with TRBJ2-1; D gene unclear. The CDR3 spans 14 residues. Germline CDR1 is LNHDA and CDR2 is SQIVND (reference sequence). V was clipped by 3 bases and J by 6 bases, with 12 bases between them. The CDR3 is CASSIQFTSNEQFF. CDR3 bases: TGTGCCAGTAGTATCCAGTTTACCTCCAATGAGCAGTTCTTC.

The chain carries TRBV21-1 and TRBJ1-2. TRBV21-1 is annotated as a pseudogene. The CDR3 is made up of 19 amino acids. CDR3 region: CASSKFYGSPSAPNYGYTF. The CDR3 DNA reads TGTGCCAGCAGCAAATTCTACGGGTCCCCCTCGGCCCCAAACTATGGCTACACCTTC.

Here the CDR3 reads CASSGGIGQEYNQPQHF. The CDR3 bases are TGTGCCAGCAGCGGGGGTATCGGACAGGAGTACAATCAGCCCCAGCATTTT. The J gene is TRBJ1-5, the V gene TRBV2; 7 bases align to TRBD1. Trimming cost V 6 bases and J 3 bases; bases outside gene matches: 14. Looked up from germline, CDR1 is SNHLY and CDR2 is FYNNEI. This CDR3 is 17 amino acids long.

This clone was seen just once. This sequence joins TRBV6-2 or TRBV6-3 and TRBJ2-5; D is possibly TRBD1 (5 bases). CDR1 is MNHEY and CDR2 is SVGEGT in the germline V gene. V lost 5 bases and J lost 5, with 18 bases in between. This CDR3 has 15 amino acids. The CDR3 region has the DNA TGTGCCAGCAGTCAGTCGGTTGGGGCTTTGGAGACCCAGTACTTC. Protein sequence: CASSQSVGALETQYF.

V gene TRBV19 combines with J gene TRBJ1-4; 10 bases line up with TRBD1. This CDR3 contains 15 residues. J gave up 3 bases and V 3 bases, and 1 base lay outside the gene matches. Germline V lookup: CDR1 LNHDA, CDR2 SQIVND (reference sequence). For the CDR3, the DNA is TGTGCCAGTAGTATGGGGACAGGGGCTAATGAAAAACTGTTTTTT. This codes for CASSMGTGANEKLFF.